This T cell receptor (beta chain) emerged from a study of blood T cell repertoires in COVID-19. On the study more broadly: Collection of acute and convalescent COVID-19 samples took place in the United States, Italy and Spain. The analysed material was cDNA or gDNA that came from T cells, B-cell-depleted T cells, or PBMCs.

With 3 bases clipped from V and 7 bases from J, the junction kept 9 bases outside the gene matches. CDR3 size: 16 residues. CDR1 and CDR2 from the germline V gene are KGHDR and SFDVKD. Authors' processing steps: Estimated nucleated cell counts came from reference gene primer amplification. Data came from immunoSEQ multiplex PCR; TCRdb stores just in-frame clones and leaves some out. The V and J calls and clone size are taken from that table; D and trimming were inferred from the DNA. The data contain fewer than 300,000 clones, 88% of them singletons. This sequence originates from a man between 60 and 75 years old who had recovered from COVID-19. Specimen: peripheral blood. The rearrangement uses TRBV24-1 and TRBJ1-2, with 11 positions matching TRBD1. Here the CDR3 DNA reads TGTGCCACCAGTGATAGGACAGGGGGCGCGTTAGGTGGCTACACCTTC. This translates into CATSDRTGGALGGYTF.